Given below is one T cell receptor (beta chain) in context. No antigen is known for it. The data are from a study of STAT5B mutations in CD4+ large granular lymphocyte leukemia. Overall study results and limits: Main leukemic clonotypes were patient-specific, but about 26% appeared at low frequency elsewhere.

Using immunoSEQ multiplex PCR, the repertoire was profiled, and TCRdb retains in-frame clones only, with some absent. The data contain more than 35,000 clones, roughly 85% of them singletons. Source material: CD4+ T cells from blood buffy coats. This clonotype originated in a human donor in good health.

The CDR3 reads CASGSGTANYGYTF. The CDR3, as DNA: TGTGCTAGTGGTTCCGGGACAGCTAACTATGGCTACACCTTC. The chain carries TRBV12-5 and TRBJ1-2; 7 bases are a match to TRBD1. The length of the CDR3 is 14 residues. CDR1 and CDR2 (germline): LGHNT, FRNRAP. J gave up 0 bases and V 4 bases, and 2 bases lay outside the gene matches. The full variable domain, completed using reference TRBV12-5 and TRBJ1-2, is DARVTQTPRHKVTEMGQEVTMRCQPILGHNTVFWYRQTMMQGLELLAYFRNRAPLDDSGMPKDRFSAEMPDATLATLKIQPSEPRDSAVYFCASGSGTANYGYTFGSGTRLTVV.